This TCR beta chain is drawn from a study of molecular identifiers for immune sequencing clone quantification. The study's findings and limits: More than 97% of effector molecules, versus under 1% of naive-cell molecules, belonged to clones above 20 RNA copies.

The use of previously described methods and listed TCR primers produced the bulk TCR libraries. TCRdb reprocessed the PCR reads with MiXCR, giving one entry per CDR3 protein. The table has fewer than 70,000 distinct CDR3 sequences, 15% to 20% seen once. Sorted inputs of roughly 19,000 to 1,100,000 cells, with 10%, 30% or 50% RNA, yielded naive CD8 libraries. Researchers sorted naive CD8 T cells as cells that were CD8+CD4-CCR7+CD45RA+. CDR3 length: 13 amino acids. Germline CDR1 LNHDA, CDR2 SQIVND (reference sequence). As to this clonotype: Its antigen is still unknown. Sequence at one end of the junction differs from germline and may be a read error.

This sequence originates from a human donor in good health. Some libraries in this study had Jurkat cell RNA spiked in. Sample: naive CD8+ T cells from blood, with Jurkat cell RNA spiked in. The subset denotes: FACS-sorted CD8+CD4-CCR7+CD45RA+ naive T cells. J is TRBJ1-1 and V is TRBV19; D unresolved. The CDR3 region is CASSIIQNIEAFF. CDR3 nucleotides: TGTGCCAGTAGTATTATCCAGAACATTGAAGCTTTCTTT.